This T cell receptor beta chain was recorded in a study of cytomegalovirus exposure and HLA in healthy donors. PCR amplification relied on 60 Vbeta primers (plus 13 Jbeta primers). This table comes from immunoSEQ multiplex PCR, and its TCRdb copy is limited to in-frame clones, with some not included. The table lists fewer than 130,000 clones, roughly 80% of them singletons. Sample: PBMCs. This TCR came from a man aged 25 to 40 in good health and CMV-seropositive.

The CDR3: CASSPSGRVESEQYF. CDR3 bases: TGTGCCAGCAGCCCGAGCGGTAGGGTGGAGAGCGAGCAGTACTTC. The chain joins TRBV14 to TRBJ2-7; possible D gene TRBD2, 5 bases. This CDR3 has 15 residues. Trimming stripped 4 bases from V and 6 bases from J, with 19 bases between. Germline V gene lookup returns CDR1 SGHDN and CDR2 FVKESK.